This T cell receptor beta chain was captured by sequencing in a study of OX40 agonist ivuxolimab in advanced cancers. Study-wide context: The diagnoses of dose-escalation patients were hepatocellular carcinoma, melanoma, renal cell or head and neck cancer. Study-wide points: There were also nonresponders showing low normalized T-cell clonal expansion. In the 0.1 to 3.0 mg/kg range, CD4+ and CD8+ blood T cells had expanded clonally by week 6.

Data came from immunoSEQ multiplex PCR; TCRdb stores just in-frame clones and leaves some out. The profile shows more than 7,000 clones, around three quarters of them singletons. Per the germline V gene, CDR1 is GTSNPN and CDR2 is SVGIG (reference sequence). This CDR3 is built from 12 residues. Trimming removed 5 bases from V and 5 bases from J, with 9 bases in between. Note on this clone: Its antigen remains unknown.

The chain links TRBV30 to TRBJ2-2; weak D call: TRBD2 (5 bases). The material sequenced was CD4+ or CD8+ T cells sorted from blood, taken in a trial of the OX40 agonist ivuxolimab. This clonotype was obtained from an adult with an advanced solid tumor such as melanoma, head and neck, liver or kidney cancer. As DNA, the CDR3 is TGTGCCTGGCCTCGGGGAACCGGGGAGCTGTTTTTT. Translating gives CAWPRGTGELFF.